This T cell receptor beta chain comes out of a study of human T cells and chemical hapten exposure. Study as a whole: Weekly administration of diphenylcyclopropenone to the scalp of patients continued throughout the roughly 24-week study.

In its sample, this clonotype was seen a few times. MiXCR, run by TCRdb on the RACE reads, gives a single entry per CDR3 protein. The sample lists 250,000 or so distinct CDR3 sequences, roughly 7.4% occurring once. Time point meaning: pre-sensitization, week 0. Regarding treatment: therapeutic diphenylcyclopropenone sensitization with weekly scalp DPC. Blood sampling preceded each patch test application. In germline, CDR1 is SEHNR, CDR2 FQNEAQ (reference sequence). With 1 base clipped from V and 5 bases from J, the junction kept 7 bases outside the gene matches. The CDR3 contains 16 residues. The receptor comes from a man between 18 and 29 years old with alopecia areata. Some clones in this sample may be carry-over from other donors' samples. The input for sequencing was whole blood, taken in connection with sensitization to the hapten diphenylcyclopropenone (DPC). V usage is TRBV7-9 and J usage is TRBJ2-5; 10 positions agree with TRBD2. The CDR3 region has the DNA TGTGCCAGCAGCTTAGGAAGCGGGGGGGCGTTTGAGACCCAGTACTTC. It translates to CASSLGSGGAFETQYF.